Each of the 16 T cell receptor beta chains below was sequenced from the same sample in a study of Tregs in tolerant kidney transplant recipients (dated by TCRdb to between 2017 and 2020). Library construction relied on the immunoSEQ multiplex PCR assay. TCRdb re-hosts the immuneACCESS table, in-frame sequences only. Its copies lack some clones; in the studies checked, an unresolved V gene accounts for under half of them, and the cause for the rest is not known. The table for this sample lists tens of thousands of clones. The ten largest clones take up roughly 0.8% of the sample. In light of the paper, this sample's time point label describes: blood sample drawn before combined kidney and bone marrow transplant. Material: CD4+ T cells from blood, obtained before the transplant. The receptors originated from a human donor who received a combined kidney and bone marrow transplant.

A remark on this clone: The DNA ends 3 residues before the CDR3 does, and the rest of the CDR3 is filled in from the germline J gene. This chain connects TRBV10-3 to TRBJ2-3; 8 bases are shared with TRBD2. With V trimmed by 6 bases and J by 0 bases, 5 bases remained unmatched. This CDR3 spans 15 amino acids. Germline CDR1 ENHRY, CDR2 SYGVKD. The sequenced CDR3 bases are TGTGCCATCAGGGCTGCTAGCGGGAGCACAGATACG. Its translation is CAIRAASGSTDT. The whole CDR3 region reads CAIRAASGSTDTQYF.

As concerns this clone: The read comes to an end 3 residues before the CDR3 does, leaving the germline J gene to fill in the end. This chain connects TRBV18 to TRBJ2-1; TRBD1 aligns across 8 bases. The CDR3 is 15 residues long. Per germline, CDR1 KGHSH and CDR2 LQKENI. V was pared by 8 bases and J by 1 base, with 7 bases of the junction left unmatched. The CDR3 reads CASQRRQGSYNEQFF. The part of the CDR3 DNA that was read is TGTGCCAGCCAAAGGAGACAGGGGTCCTACAATGAG.

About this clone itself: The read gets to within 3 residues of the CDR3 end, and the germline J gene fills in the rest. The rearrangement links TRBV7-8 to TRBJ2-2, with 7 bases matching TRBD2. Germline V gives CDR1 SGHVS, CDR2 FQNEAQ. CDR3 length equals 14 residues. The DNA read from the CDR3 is TGTGCAGATACGGCGGGAGCTAACACCGGGGAG. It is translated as CADTAGANTGE. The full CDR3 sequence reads CADTAGANTGELFF.

CDR3 DNA (partial): TGTGCCAGCAGCTTGGGGACAGGGGGCTATGGC. Translated: CASSLGTGGYG. The complete CDR3 reads CASSLGTGGYGYTF. The chain links TRBV7-2 to TRBJ1-2; 11 bases are a match to TRBD1. The CDR3 is cut off 3 residues early in the read; its end comes from the germline J gene. The CDR3 length is 14 residues. Germline CDR1 is SGHTA and CDR2 is FQGNSA. The junction had 1 base not matched to a gene; V was cut back by 3 bases and J by 4 bases.

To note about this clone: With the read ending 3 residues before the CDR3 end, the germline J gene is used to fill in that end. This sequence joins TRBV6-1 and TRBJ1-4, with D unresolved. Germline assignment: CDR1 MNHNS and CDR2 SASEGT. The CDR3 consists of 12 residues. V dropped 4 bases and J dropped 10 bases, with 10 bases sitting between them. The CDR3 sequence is CASSGPAGKLFF. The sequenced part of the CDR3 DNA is TGTGCCAGCAGTGGCCCCGCGGGAAAA.

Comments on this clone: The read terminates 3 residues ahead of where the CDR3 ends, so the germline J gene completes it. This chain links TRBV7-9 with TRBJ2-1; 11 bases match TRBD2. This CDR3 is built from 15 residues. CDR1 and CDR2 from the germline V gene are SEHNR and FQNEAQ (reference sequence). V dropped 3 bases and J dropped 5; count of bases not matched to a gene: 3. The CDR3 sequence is CASSLGLADNNEQFF. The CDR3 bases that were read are TGTGCCAGCAGCTTGGGACTAGCGGATAACAATGAG.

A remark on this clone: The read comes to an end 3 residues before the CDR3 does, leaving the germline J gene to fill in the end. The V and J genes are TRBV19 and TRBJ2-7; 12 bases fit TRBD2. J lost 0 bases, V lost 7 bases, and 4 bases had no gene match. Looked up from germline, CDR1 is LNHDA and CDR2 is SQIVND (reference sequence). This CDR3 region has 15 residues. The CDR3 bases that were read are TGTGCCAGTAAGCTAGCGGGAGGGGGCTCCTACGAG. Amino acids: CASKLAGGGSYE. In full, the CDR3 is CASKLAGGGSYEQYF.

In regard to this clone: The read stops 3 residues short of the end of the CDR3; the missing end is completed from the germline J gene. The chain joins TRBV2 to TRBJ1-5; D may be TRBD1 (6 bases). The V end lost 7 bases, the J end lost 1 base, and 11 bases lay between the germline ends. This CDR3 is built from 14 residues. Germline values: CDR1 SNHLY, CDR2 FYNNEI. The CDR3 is CASTARGSNQPQHF. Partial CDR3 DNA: TGTGCCAGCACGGCCAGGGGAAGCAATCAGCCC. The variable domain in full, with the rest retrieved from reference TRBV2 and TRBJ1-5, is EPEVTQTPSHQVTQMGQEVILRCVPISNHLYFYWYRQILGQKVEFLVSFYNNEISEKSEIFDDQFSVERPDGSNFTLKIRSTKLEDSAMYFCASTARGSNQPQHFGDGTRLSIL.

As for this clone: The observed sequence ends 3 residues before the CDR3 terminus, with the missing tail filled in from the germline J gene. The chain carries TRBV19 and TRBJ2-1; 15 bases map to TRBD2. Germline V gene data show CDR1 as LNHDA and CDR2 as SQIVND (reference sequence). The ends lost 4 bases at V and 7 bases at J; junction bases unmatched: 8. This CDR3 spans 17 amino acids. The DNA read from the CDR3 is TGTGCCAGTAGTACGGGACTAGCGGGAGGCCTATCGAATGAG. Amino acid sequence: CASSTGLAGGLSNE. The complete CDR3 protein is CASSTGLAGGLSNEQFF.

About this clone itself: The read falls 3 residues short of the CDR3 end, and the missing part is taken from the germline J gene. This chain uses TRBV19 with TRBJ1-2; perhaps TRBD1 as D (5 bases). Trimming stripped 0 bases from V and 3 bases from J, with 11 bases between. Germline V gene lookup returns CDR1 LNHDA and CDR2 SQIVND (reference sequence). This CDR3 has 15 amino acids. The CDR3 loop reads CASSIESGDDYGYTF. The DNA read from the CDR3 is TGTGCCAGTAGTATAGAGTCGGGGGATGACTATGGC.

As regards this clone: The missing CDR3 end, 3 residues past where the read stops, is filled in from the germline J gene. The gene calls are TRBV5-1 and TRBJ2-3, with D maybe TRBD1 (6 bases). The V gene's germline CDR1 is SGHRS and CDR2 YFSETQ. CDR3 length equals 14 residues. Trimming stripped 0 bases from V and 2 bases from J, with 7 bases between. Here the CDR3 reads CASSLGQDTDTQYF. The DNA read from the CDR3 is TGCGCCAGCAGCTTGGGACAGGACACAGATACG. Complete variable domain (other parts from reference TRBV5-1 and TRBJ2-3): KAGVTQTPRYLIKTRGQQVTLSCSPISGHRSVSWYQQTPGQGLQFLFEYFSETQRNKGNFPGRFSGRQFSNSRSEMNVSTLELGDSALYLCASSLGQDTDTQYFGPGTRLTVL.

The sequenced part of the CDR3 DNA is TGTGCCAGCAGCTTAGCGGGGGACTCCTTCGATACG. Its translation: CASSLAGDSFDT. The full CDR3 reads CASSLAGDSFDTQYF. The chain carries TRBV7-2 and TRBJ2-3; a weak D match, TRBD2 (6 bases). The CDR3 end falls 3 residues outside the read, so it is completed with the germline J gene. Germline V gene data show CDR1 as SGHTA and CDR2 as FQGNSA. This CDR3 spans 15 amino acids. V was shortened by 0 bases and J by 6 bases, with 13 bases between the two germline ends.

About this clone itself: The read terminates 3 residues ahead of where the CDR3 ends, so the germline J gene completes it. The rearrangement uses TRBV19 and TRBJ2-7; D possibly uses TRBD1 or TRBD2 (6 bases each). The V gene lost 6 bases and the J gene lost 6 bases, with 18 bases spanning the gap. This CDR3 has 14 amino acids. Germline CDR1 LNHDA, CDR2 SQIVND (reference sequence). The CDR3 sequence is CASSDLTGRLEQYF. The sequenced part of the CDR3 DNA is TGTGCCAGTAGCGACCTTACAGGGAGGCTCGAG. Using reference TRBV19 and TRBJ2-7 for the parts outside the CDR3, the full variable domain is DGGITQSPKYLFRKEGQNVTLSCEQNLNHDAMYWYRQDPGQGLRLIYYSQIVNDFQKGDIAEGYSVSREKKESFPLTVTSAQKNPTAFYLCASSDLTGRLEQYFGPGTRLTVT.

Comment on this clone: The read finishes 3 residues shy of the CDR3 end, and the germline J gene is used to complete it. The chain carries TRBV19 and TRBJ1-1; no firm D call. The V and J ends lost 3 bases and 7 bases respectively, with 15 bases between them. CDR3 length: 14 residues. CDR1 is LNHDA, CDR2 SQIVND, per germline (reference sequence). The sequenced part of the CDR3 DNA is TGTGCCAGTAGTATTCGGTGGCCCGGGGATGAA. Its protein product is CASSIRWPGDE. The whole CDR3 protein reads CASSIRWPGDEAFF.

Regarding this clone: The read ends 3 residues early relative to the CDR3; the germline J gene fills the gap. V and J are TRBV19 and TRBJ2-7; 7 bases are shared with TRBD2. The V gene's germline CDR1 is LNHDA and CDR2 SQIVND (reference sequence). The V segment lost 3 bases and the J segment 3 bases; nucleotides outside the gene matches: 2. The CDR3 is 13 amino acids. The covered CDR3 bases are TGTGCCAGTAGTATGGCTAGCGGCTACGAG. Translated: CASSMASGYE. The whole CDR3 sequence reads CASSMASGYEQYF.

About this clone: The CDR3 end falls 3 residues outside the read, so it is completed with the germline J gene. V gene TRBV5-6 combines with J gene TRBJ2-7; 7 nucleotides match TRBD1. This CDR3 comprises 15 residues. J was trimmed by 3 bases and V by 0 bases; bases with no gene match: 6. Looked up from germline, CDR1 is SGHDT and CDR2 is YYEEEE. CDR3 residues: CASSLADRPNYEQYF. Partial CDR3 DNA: TGTGCCAGCAGCTTGGCGGACAGGCCTAACTACGAG.